The following is a T cell receptor beta chain sequence with its context. Germline V CDR1 and CDR2: MDHEN, SYDVKM. Trimming left V 5 bases short and J 10 bases short, with 12 bases between. The CDR3 length is 13 residues. Authors' data handling: Amplification with reference gene primers provided the estimates of nucleated cell counts. TCRdb's table, derived via immunoSEQ multiplex PCR, lists solely in-frame clones and lacks some. V, J and clone size are those of that table, while D and trimming were read from the DNA. Of some 210,000 clones listed, 81% were seen once; the top ten hold 8% to 9%. This record belongs to a study of blood T cell repertoires in COVID-19.

The V and J genes are TRBV28 and TRBJ1-6, with D perhaps matching TRBD1 (6 bases). The receptor was derived from a woman in her forties or fifties with acute COVID-19. Material: PBMCs or T cells enriched from blood (not recorded which). CDR3 in amino acids: CASSGGGISPLHF. The CDR3 bases are TGTGCCAGCAGTGGGGGGGGCATATCACCCCTCCACTTT.